The clone carrying this T cell receptor beta chain was observed a few times. Its specificity is not known. Profiled with immunoSEQ multiplex PCR; TCRdb holds only in-frame clones, not every one. Of roughly 100,000 clones listed, around 92% are singletons. These data are taken from a study of OX40 agonist ivuxolimab in advanced cancers. The germline gives CDR1 LNHDA, CDR2 SQIVND (reference sequence). V was cut by 5 bases and J by 8 bases, with 9 bases left in between. The CDR3 runs 12 residues. Study-wide points: Nonresponders included some who also had low normalized T-cell clonal expansion.

The input for sequencing was CD4+ or CD8+ T cells sorted from blood, taken in a trial of the OX40 agonist ivuxolimab. The sequence came from an adult with an advanced solid tumor such as melanoma, head and neck, liver or kidney cancer. This chain links TRBV19 with TRBJ1-4; no firm D call. Here the CDR3 reads CASSVTVEKLFF. The CDR3 bases are TGTGCCAGTAGTGTAACGGTGGAAAAACTGTTTTTT.